This TCR beta chain was retrieved from a study of low-dose radiotherapy and immunotherapy resistance in tumors. Looking at the study overall: Cyclophosphamide was given intravenously at 200 mg/m2 every two weeks, and each dose came one day before radiation and immunotherapy. Patients' oral aspirin dose was 300 mg daily across four cycles from cycle 1 day 1.

Primers targeting TRAV and TRBV primed first-strand cDNA, covering alpha and beta chains. The TCRs were subjected to amplification over around 19 PCR cycles employing a constant-region primer in conjunction with a V-primer adapter. MiXCR, applied by TCRdb to the reads, yields one record per CDR3 protein. The table includes about 82,000 distinct CDR3 sequences, over 15% detected once. The V end was cut by 6 bases, the J end by 2 bases, with 16 bases between. Germline values: CDR1 MDHEN, CDR2 SYDVKM. The CDR3 extends over 15 amino acids. This clonotype occurred many times. Time point indicated: before trial treatment. Eligibility required advanced solid tumors lacking tumor-infiltrating lymphocytes.

The TCR originated in a male donor with prostate cancer. The specimen comprised PBMCs, sampled before treatment. This chain joins TRBV28 and TRBJ2-5; D possibly corresponds to TRBD1 (6 bases). CDR3 sequence reads: CASSITGFGQETQYF. CDR3 sequence (DNA): TGTGCCAGCAGCATCACAGGGTTCGGGCAAGAGACCCAGTACTTC.